These T cell receptor beta chains were read from a single sample in a study of blood T cells in healthy people across ages. TCRdb analysed the 5' RACE reads with MiXCR anew, one entry per CDR3 protein. This table holds 1.5 million or so distinct CDR3 sequences, around 39% found once. Specimen: blood. These receptors all come from a woman aged 18-35 years in good health. Both conserved end residues are part of each CDR3. D genes are given only for firm matches. Clone size is stated in some rows and not others, as once, few, many or a class when expanded.

cdr3_aa: CASIPGTGYGYTF
cdr3_nt: TGTGCCAGCATCCCCGGGACAGGGTATGGCTACACCTTC
v_call: TRBV6-6
j_call: TRBJ1-2
d_call: TRBD1
clone_size: -

cdr3_aa: CASRASGRSQETQYF
cdr3_nt: TGTGCCAGCAGAGCCTCCGGACGGAGCCAAGAGACCCAGTACTTC
v_call: TRBV6-1
j_call: TRBJ2-5
d_call: -
clone_size: -

cdr3_aa: CASSYRGGGNTIYF
cdr3_nt: TGTGCCAGCAGTTATCGAGGCGGTGGAAACACCATATATTTT
v_call: TRBV12-3/TRBV12-4
j_call: TRBJ1-3
d_call: -
clone_size: -

cdr3_aa: CASSRRTSGFRQETQYF
cdr3_nt: TGTGCCAGCAGCCGAAGAACTAGCGGGTTTCGCCAAGAGACCCAGTACTTC
v_call: TRBV2
j_call: TRBJ2-5
d_call: TRBD2
clone_size: few

cdr3_aa: CASSQDRAGGSYNEQFF
cdr3_nt: TGTGCCAGCAGCCAAGATAGGGCAGGCGGGTCCTACAATGAGCAGTTCTTC
v_call: TRBV4-2
j_call: TRBJ2-1
d_call: -
clone_size: -

cdr3_aa: CASSQDSGTGGSFPREHGYTF
cdr3_nt: TGCGCCAGCAGCCAAGATTCCGGGACAGGGGGCAGTTTTCCCCGAGAGCATGGCTACACCTTC
v_call: TRBV4-1
j_call: TRBJ1-2
d_call: TRBD1
clone_size: -

cdr3_aa: CSAGSGGESNQPQHF
cdr3_nt: TGCAGCGCCGGCTCTGGGGGCGAGAGCAATCAGCCCCAGCATTTT
v_call: TRBV29-1
j_call: TRBJ1-5
d_call: -
clone_size: -

cdr3_aa: CASRTIPTGFREVEQFF
cdr3_nt: TGTGCCAGCAGGACAATCCCCACCGGGTTTAGGGAGGTTGAGCAGTTCTTC
v_call: TRBV27
j_call: TRBJ2-1
d_call: -
clone_size: few

cdr3_aa: CASSYSTTGGRGTEAFF
cdr3_nt: TGTGCCAGCAGTTACTCTACGACAGGGGGCCGTGGGACTGAAGCTTTCTTT
v_call: TRBV6-5
j_call: TRBJ1-1
d_call: TRBD1
clone_size: few

cdr3_aa: CASSPSVGTGGTGTDTQYF
cdr3_nt: TGTGCCAGCTCACCGAGCGTTGGGACAGGTGGGACAGGCACAGATACGCAGTATTTT
v_call: TRBV18
j_call: TRBJ2-3
d_call: TRBD1
clone_size: -

cdr3_aa: CASSPYRRGLNYGYTF
cdr3_nt: TGTGCCAGCAGCCCATATCGTCGGGGTTTGAACTATGGCTACACCTTC
v_call: TRBV27
j_call: TRBJ1-2
d_call: -
clone_size: few